These T cell receptor beta chains were read from a single sample in a study of response to subunit inactivated influenza vaccine. TCRdb redid the calling of the RT-PCR reads with MiXCR, one entry per CDR3 protein. The sample lists about 780,000 distinct CDR3 sequences; 18% were seen once. This sample comprised PBMCs from blood, obtained more than 4 days after vaccination. The receptors were sampled from a man aged 50 or older who received an inactivated influenza vaccine. Both conserved end residues are part of each CDR3. The order of the fields is clone size, J gene, V gene, D gene, CDR3 DNA, CDR3 protein. A D gene is named only where the DNA matches it firmly. The size of a clone is reported for some rows only, either as once, few or many, or as a class for expanded clones.

clone_size: .; j_call: TRBJ2-5; v_call: TRBV5-1; d_call: .; cdr3_nt: TGCGCCAGCAGCTTGAGACAGTTTCAAGAGACCCAGTACTTC; cdr3_aa: CASSLRQFQETQYF
clone_size: .; j_call: TRBJ2-1; v_call: TRBV2; d_call: .; cdr3_nt: TGTGCCAGCAAAATGAGCTCCTACAATGAGCAGTTCTTC; cdr3_aa: CASKMSSYNEQFF
clone_size: few; j_call: TRBJ2-7; v_call: TRBV5-1; d_call: TRBD1; cdr3_nt: TGCGCCAGCAGCTTCGGACAGGCAGGCGAGCAGTACTTC; cdr3_aa: CASSFGQAGEQYF
clone_size: once; j_call: TRBJ2-4; v_call: TRBV2; d_call: TRBD1; cdr3_nt: TGTGCCAGCAGGGGACAGGCAAACATTCAGTACTTC; cdr3_aa: CASRGQANIQYF
clone_size: few; j_call: TRBJ2-5; v_call: TRBV20-1; d_call: TRBD1; cdr3_nt: TGCAGTGCTAGAGACGGCGGCAGGGGGTGGCGAGAGACCCAGTACTTC; cdr3_aa: CSARDGGRGWRETQYF
clone_size: few; j_call: TRBJ1-5; v_call: TRBV24-1; d_call: .; cdr3_nt: TGTGCCACCAGTGATGTGGTCGGGCCCCAGCATTTT; cdr3_aa: CATSDVVGPQHF
clone_size: few; j_call: TRBJ1-6; v_call: TRBV19; d_call: .; cdr3_nt: TGTGCCAGTAGTATAGATCCGGACGGACGCTATTCACCCCTCCACTTT; cdr3_aa: CASSIDPDGRYSPLHF
clone_size: .; j_call: TRBJ2-1; v_call: TRBV20-1; d_call: TRBD2; cdr3_nt: TGCAGTGCTAGGCGGGGGATTTGGGGGAGCTCCTACAATGAGCAGTTCTTC; cdr3_aa: CSARRGIWGSSYNEQFF
clone_size: .; j_call: TRBJ2-5; v_call: TRBV4-3; d_call: .; cdr3_nt: TGCGCCAGCAGCCAAGCAATCCGGGGAGTCCAAGAGACCCAGTACTTC; cdr3_aa: CASSQAIRGVQETQYF
clone_size: few; j_call: TRBJ2-1; v_call: TRBV9; d_call: TRBD1; cdr3_nt: TGTGCCAGCAGTTTCGGGACAGTCCCCCTTTATGAGCAGTTCTTC; cdr3_aa: CASSFGTVPLYEQFF
clone_size: few; j_call: TRBJ2-3; v_call: TRBV20-1; d_call: TRBD2; cdr3_nt: TGCAGTGCCAAGGGACTAGCGGGGACAACAGATACGCAGTATTTT; cdr3_aa: CSAKGLAGTTDTQYF
clone_size: .; j_call: TRBJ2-3; v_call: TRBV7-2; d_call: TRBD2; cdr3_nt: TGTGCCAGCAGCTTCGGAAGCGGGGGGGCCACGGATACGCAGTATTTT; cdr3_aa: CASSFGSGGATDTQYF
clone_size: many; j_call: TRBJ2-3; v_call: TRBV6-6; d_call: .; cdr3_nt: TGTGCCAGCAGTTACCATTACGATACGCAGTATTTT; cdr3_aa: CASSYHYDTQYF
clone_size: .; j_call: TRBJ2-7; v_call: TRBV15; d_call: .; cdr3_nt: TGTGCCACCAGCAGAGAGAGGGGGGCGGCGGACGAGCAGTACTTC; cdr3_aa: CATSRERGAADEQYF
clone_size: .; j_call: TRBJ1-3; v_call: TRBV5-1; d_call: TRBD1; cdr3_nt: TGCGCCAGCAGCAGCGGACAGGGAGGAAACACCATATATTTT; cdr3_aa: CASSSGQGGNTIYF
clone_size: .; j_call: TRBJ2-7; v_call: TRBV30; d_call: .; cdr3_nt: TGTGCCTGGAGTAAGCCAGGGTTCGAGCAGTACTTC; cdr3_aa: CAWSKPGFEQYF
clone_size: few; j_call: TRBJ2-7; v_call: TRBV20-1; d_call: TRBD2; cdr3_nt: TGCAGTGCTAGCGGCGGGAGGGCCTCGGACGAGCAGTACTTC; cdr3_aa: CSASGGRASDEQYF
clone_size: .; j_call: TRBJ2-7; v_call: TRBV15; d_call: .; cdr3_nt: TGTGCCACCAGCAGAGCTGGGTGGGACGACGAGCAGTACTTC; cdr3_aa: CATSRAGWDDEQYF
clone_size: .; j_call: TRBJ2-5; v_call: TRBV29-1; d_call: .; cdr3_nt: TGCAGCGGCGCAGGGCAGCAACAAGAGACCCAGTACTTC; cdr3_aa: CSGAGQQQETQYF
clone_size: .; j_call: TRBJ2-5; v_call: TRBV7-6; d_call: TRBD1; cdr3_nt: TGTGCCAGCAGCCCTCCTTGGACAGGGCTCCAAGAGACCCAGTACTTC; cdr3_aa: CASSPPWTGLQETQYF
clone_size: .; j_call: TRBJ2-1; v_call: TRBV4-3; d_call: .; cdr3_nt: TGCGCCAGCAGCCAAGAAGTGTCTACCCACAATGAGCAGTTCTTC; cdr3_aa: CASSQEVSTHNEQFF
clone_size: .; j_call: TRBJ1-2; v_call: TRBV30; d_call: .; cdr3_nt: TGTGCCTGGAGTCTTGGGGGGGGGACCAACTATGGCTACACCTTC; cdr3_aa: CAWSLGGGTNYGYTF
clone_size: many; j_call: TRBJ2-1; v_call: TRBV7-9; d_call: .; cdr3_nt: TGTGCCAGCAGCGGGAGGACCGATGAGCAGTTCTTC; cdr3_aa: CASSGRTDEQFF